The next 6 T cell receptor beta chains were all read from a single sample in a study of identical twins. TCRdb redid the calling of the 5' RACE reads with MiXCR, one entry per CDR3 protein. In the table there are more than 1.5 million distinct CDR3 sequences, about 31% of which are singletons. What was sequenced was cord blood. All receptors derive from a newborn girl in good health.

This chain uses TRBV2 with TRBJ2-3, with 7 bases fitting TRBD2. The CDR3 loop spans 15 amino acids. The germline V gene has CDR1 SNHLY and CDR2 FYNNEI. The V gene end was trimmed by 10 bases and the J gene end by 2 bases; junction bases not matched to a gene: 12. The CDR3 DNA is TGTGCCATCTTCAGACTAGCCCTGAACACAGATACGCAGTATTTT. It is translated as CAIFRLALNTDTQYF. Using reference TRBV2 and TRBJ2-3 for the parts outside the CDR3, the full variable domain is EPEVTQTPSHQVTQMGQEVILRCVPISNHLYFYWYRQILGQKVEFLVSFYNNEISEKSEIFDDQFSVERPDGSNFTLKIRSTKLEDSAMYFCAIFRLALNTDTQYFGPGTRLTVL.

In its sample, this clonotype was seen a few times. V gene TRBV27 combines with J gene TRBJ2-1; TRBD2 matches at 11 bases. The CDR3 is 14 amino acids. The V gene's germline CDR1 is MNHEY and CDR2 SMNVEV (reference sequence). The V and J ends lost 6 bases and 10 bases, in that order; junction bases with no gene match: 8. The CDR3 sequence is CASSPDRTSGEQFF. Here the CDR3 DNA reads TGTGCCAGCAGCCCAGACCGGACTAGCGGGGAGCAGTTCTTC.

The chain links TRBV20-1 to TRBJ2-7, with D tentatively TRBD1 (5 bases). V lost 0 bases, J lost 7 bases, and 19 bases lay in between. Germline assignment: CDR1 DFQATT and CDR2 SNEGSKA (reference sequence). The CDR3 spans 15 residues. CDR3 coding DNA: TGCAGTGCTAGAGACCACAGGCCCTCGTCTAGGGAGCAGTACTTC. This codes for CSARDHRPSSREQYF.

The chain has TRBV10-3 and TRBJ2-3, with TRBD2 as a possible D gene (6 bases). Per the germline V gene, CDR1 is ENHRY and CDR2 is SYGVKD. The CDR3 consists of 15 residues. Trimming shortened V by 3 bases and J by 2 bases, and 12 bases separated the two germline ends. The CDR3 nucleotides are TGTGCCATCAGTGACCCAGGAGGGCCCACAGATACGCAGTATTTT. Translation gives CAISDPGGPTDTQYF.

CDR3 nucleotides: TGTACCAGCAGCTTAGAGGGACTTAGCTCCTACGAGCAGTACTTC. Protein: CTSSLEGLSSYEQYF. V is TRBV7-2 and J is TRBJ2-7, with D possibly matching TRBD2 (6 bases). CDR1 SGHTA and CDR2 FQGNSA come from the germline V gene. V lost 1 base to trimming and J lost 0 bases, with 10 bases between them. The CDR3 is 15 residues long.

This sequence joins TRBV6-2 or TRBV6-3 and TRBJ1-5, with D possibly matching TRBD1 (5 bases). The CDR3 is 12 amino acids. Germline V gene lookup returns CDR1 MNHEY and CDR2 SVGEGT. Trimming shortened V by 6 bases and J by 9 bases, and 12 bases separated the two germline ends. CDR3 nucleotide sequence: TGTGCCAGCAGGCTCGGGGGAGGGCCCCAGCATTTT. It specifies CASRLGGGPQHF.